A single sample gave rise to the 12 T cell receptor beta chains below, sequenced in a study of T cell repertoires in cytomegalovirus infection. From the reads, TCRdb called clonotypes with MiXCR, one entry per CDR3 protein. The repertoire holds some 680,000 distinct CDR3 sequences, with roughly 35% as singletons. The sample was PBMCs. The origin of the receptors is a human donor in good health (CMV status not recorded). Some clones in this sample may be carry-over from other donors' samples.

In the case of this clonotype: This likely comes from a read error, as the CDR3 has no conserved phenylalanine or tryptophan at its end. The chain joins TRBV5-4 to TRBJ2-5; the match to TRBD2 covers 13 bases. Germline V gene sequence: CDR1 SGHNT, CDR2 YYREEE (reference sequence). With 4 bases clipped from V and 4 bases from J, the junction kept 7 bases outside the gene matches. The CDR3 sequence is 16 residues long. The CDR3 nucleotides are TGTGCCAGCAGCCTCGGGACTAGCGGGGCGAGAGAGACCCAGTACTTA. Protein sequence: CASSLGTSGARETQYL.

The rearrangement uses TRBV29-1 and TRBJ2-2; the match to TRBD2 covers 8 bases. Per the germline V gene, CDR1 is SQVTM and CDR2 is ANQGSEA. This CDR3 is built from 13 residues. Trimming removed 6 bases from V and 5 bases from J; junction bases left unmatched: 5. The CDR3 DNA reads as TGCAGCGTCCCGGGACTAGGGACCGGGGAGCTGTTTTTT. It is translated as CSVPGLGTGELFF.

The chain combines TRBV10-3 with TRBJ1-1, with no clear D. Trimming stripped 4 bases from V and 5 bases from J, with 11 bases between. Per the germline V gene, CDR1 is ENHRY and CDR2 is SYGVKD. The CDR3 extends over 13 amino acids. This CDR3 is CAISGRPSTEAFF. CDR3 sequence (DNA): TGTGCCATCAGTGGACGGCCATCGACTGAAGCTTTCTTT.

CDR3 DNA sequence: TGTGCCAGCAGTTCCTCAGGGGTTTTCTATGGCTACACCTTC. This sequence encodes CASSSSGVFYGYTF. This chain links TRBV27 with TRBJ1-2; tentatively, D is TRBD1 (6 bases). Trimming cost V 4 bases and J 4 bases, with 13 bases left between them. Germline V CDR1 and CDR2: MNHEY, SMNVEV (reference sequence). This CDR3 is 14 amino acids long.

A word on this clonotype: The junction shows a germline mismatch at one end, possibly a read error. The J gene is TRBJ1-3, the V gene TRBV28; D is unresolved. The CDR3 covers 14 residues. CDR1 MDHEN and CDR2 SYDVKM come from the germline V gene. CDR3 sequence: CASSFVGSGDTIYF. In DNA form, the CDR3 reads TGTGCCAGCAGTTTCGTCGGCTCTGGAGACACCATATATTTT.

This chain uses TRBV6-1 with TRBJ2-1; TRBD1 might be the D (6 bases). CDR1 is MNHNS and CDR2 is SASEGT in the germline V gene. Trimming pared 5 bases from V and 8 bases from J, leaving 13 bases between. CDR3 length equals 13 residues. In DNA, the CDR3 is TGTGCCAGCAGTTCCCACAGGGACGATGAGCAGTTCTTC. Translating it yields CASSSHRDDEQFF.

The chain joins TRBV5-6 to TRBJ2-1; D uncertain. The CDR3 has 14 residues. Germline V CDR1 and CDR2: SGHDT, YYEEEE. Trimming stripped 1 base from V and 4 bases from J, with 9 bases between. As DNA, the CDR3 is TGTGCCAGCAGCTTGACCAATCAGTACAATGAGCAGTTCTTC. Its protein is CASSLTNQYNEQFF.

On this clonotype: A much bigger clone sits one base away, suggesting this may be a read error. V usage is TRBV7-2 and J usage is TRBJ2-6; D unresolved. The CDR3 runs 18 residues. V dropped 2 bases and J dropped 2 bases, with 16 bases sitting between them. Germline V CDR1 and CDR2: SGHTA, FQGNSA. The CDR3 DNA reads as TGTGCCAGCAGCTTACAGGCCCTCGTCCTGGCTGGGGCCAACGTCCTGACTTTC. This translates into CASSLQALVLAGANVLTF.

This clonotype was observed at least ten times. This chain's CDR3 is CASSNSGRSYEQYF. The CDR3 region has the DNA TGTGCCAGTAGTAATTCGGGCAGGTCCTACGAGCAGTACTTC. The V and J genes are TRBV19 and TRBJ2-7; no firm D call. The germline gives CDR1 LNHDA, CDR2 SQIVND (reference sequence). The CDR3 covers 14 residues. Trimming cost V 4 bases and J 1 base, with 11 bases left between them.

In the case of this clonotype: An end of the junction does not agree with germline; a read error may underlie this. V gene TRBV6-2 or TRBV6-3 combines with J gene TRBJ2-5; 7 nucleotides line up with TRBD2. CDR3 length: 16 residues. CDR1 is MNHEY and CDR2 is SVGEGT in the germline V gene. CDR3 sequence (DNA): TGTGCCAGCAGTTACCGCGAGACTAGCCCGCAGGAGACCCAGTACTTT. It codes for CASSYRETSPQETQYF.

The chain employs TRBV6-2 or TRBV6-3 and TRBJ2-7; D may be TRBD1 or TRBD2 (5 bases each). Trimming stripped 4 bases from V and 1 base from J, with 20 bases between. This CDR3 comprises 17 residues. CDR1 is MNHEY, CDR2 SVGEGT, per germline. CDR3 bases: TGTGCCAGCAGTTTACGCCGGGACGGTTTACGTTCCTACGAGCAGTACTTC. The encoded protein is CASSLRRDGLRSYEQYF.

This chain connects TRBV20-1 to TRBJ2-3, with 9 bases fitting TRBD2. There are 13 residues in the CDR3. The V gene end was trimmed by 7 bases and the J gene end by 2 bases; junction bases not matched to a gene: 4. Germline loops: CDR1 DFQATT, CDR2 SNEGSKA (reference sequence). This CDR3 reads CSVQRGDTDTQYF. As DNA, the CDR3 is TGCAGTGTTCAGCGGGGGGACACAGATACGCAGTATTTT.